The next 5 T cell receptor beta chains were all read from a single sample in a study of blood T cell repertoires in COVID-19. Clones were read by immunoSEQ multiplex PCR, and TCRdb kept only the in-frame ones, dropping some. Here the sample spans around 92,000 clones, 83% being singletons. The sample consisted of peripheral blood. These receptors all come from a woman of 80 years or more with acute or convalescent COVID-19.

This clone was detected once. CDR3 amino acids: CASSLEAGGGYEQYF. The CDR3 nucleotides are TGTGCCAGCAGCTTAGAGGCAGGGGGAGGCTACGAGCAGTACTTC. This chain joins TRBV11-3 and TRBJ2-7; TRBD1 is a possible D gene (7 bases). Trimming cost V 0 bases and J 3 bases, with 12 bases left between them. The CDR3 covers 15 residues. Germline V gives CDR1 SGHNT, CDR2 YENEEA.

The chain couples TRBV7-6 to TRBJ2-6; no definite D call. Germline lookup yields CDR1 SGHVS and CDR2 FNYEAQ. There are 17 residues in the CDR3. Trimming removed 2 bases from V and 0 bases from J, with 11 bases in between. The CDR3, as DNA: TGTGCCAGCAGCTTATATTTAGTATCCTCTGGGGCCAACGTCCTGACTTTC. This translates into CASSLYLVSSGANVLTF.

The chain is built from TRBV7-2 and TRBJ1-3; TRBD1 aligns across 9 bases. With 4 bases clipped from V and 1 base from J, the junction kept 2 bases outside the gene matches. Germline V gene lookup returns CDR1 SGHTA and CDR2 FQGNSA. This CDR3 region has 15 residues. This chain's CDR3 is CASSSGTGSGNTIYF. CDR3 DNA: TGTGCCAGCAGCTCCGGGACAGGGTCTGGAAACACCATATATTTT.

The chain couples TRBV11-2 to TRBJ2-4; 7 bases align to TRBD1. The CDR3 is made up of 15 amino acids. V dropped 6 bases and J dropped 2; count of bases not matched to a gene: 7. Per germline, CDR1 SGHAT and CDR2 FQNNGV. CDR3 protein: CASRSTGVPKNIQYF. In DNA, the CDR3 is TGTGCCAGCAGATCTACAGGGGTTCCCAAAAACATTCAGTACTTC.

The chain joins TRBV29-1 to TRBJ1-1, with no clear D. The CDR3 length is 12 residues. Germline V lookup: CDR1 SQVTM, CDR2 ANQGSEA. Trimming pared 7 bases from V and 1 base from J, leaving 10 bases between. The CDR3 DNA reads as TGCAGCGCATCCGGGAAGAACACTGAAGCTTTCTTT. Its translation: CSASGKNTEAFF.